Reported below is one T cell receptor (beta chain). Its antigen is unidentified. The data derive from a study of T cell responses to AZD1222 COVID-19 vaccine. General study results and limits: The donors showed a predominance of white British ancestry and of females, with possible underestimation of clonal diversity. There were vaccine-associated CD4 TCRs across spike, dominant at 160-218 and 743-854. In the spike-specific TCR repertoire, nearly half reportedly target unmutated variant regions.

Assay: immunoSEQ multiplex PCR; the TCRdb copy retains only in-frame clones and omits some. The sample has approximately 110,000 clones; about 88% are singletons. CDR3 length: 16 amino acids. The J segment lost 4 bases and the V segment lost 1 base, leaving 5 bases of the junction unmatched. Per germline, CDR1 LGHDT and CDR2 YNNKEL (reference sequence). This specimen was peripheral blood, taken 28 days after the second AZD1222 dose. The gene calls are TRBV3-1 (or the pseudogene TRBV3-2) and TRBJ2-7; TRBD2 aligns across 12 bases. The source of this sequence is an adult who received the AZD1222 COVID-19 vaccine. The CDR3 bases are TGTGCCAGCAGCCAAGGGCTAGCGGGAGGGCCGTACGAGCAGTACTTC. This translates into CASSQGLAGGPYEQYF.